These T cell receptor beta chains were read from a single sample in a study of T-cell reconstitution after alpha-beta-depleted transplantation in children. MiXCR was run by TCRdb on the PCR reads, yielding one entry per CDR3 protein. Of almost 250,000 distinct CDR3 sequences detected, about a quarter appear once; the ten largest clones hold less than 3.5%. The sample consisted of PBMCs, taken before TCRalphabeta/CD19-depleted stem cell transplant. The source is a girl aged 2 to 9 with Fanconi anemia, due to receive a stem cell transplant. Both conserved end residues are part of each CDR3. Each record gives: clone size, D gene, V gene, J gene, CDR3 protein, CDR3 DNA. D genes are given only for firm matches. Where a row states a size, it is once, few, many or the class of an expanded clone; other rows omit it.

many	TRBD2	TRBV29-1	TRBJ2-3	CSVVTSGSTDTQYF	TGCAGCGTTGTAACTAGCGGCAGCACAGATACGCAGTATTTT
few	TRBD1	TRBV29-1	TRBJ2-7	CSVLAGGSYEQYF	TGCAGCGTATTAGCAGGGGGCTCCTACGAGCAGTACTTC
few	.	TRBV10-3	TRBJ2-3	CAISSSILGTQPTDTQYF	TGTGCCATCAGTTCTAGCATCCTCGGGACCCAACCCACAGATACGCAGTATTTT
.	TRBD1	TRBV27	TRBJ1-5	CASSLYGQGSNQPQHF	TGTGCCAGCAGTTTATACGGACAGGGTAGCAATCAGCCCCAGCATTTT
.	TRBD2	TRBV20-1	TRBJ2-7	CSTTGTSGRYYEQYF	TGCAGTACGACCGGGACTAGCGGGAGATACTACGAGCAGTACTTC
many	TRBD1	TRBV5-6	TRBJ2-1	CASSFGTGYNEQFF	TGTGCCAGCAGCTTCGGGACAGGTTACAATGAGCAGTTCTTC
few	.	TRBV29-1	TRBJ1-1	CSPSSNTEAFF	TGCAGCCCGTCTTCGAACACTGAAGCTTTCTTT
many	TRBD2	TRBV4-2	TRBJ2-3	CASSLRTSGSDKTDTQYF	TGTGCCAGCAGCCTACGGACTAGCGGGAGTGATAAAACAGATACGCAGTATTTT
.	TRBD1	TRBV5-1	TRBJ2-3	CASSQGQGVSTYTQYF	TGCGCCAGCAGCCAGGGACAGGGGGTATCCACATATACGCAGTATTTT
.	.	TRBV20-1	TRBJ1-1	CSARAPGYTEAFF	TGCAGTGCTAGAGCCCCAGGGTACACTGAAGCTTTCTTT
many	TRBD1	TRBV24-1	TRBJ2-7	CATSDHRGPYEQYF	TGTGCCACCAGTGACCACAGGGGACCCTACGAGCAGTACTTC
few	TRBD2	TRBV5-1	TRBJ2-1	CASSPGLAPIVDNEQFF	TGCGCCAGCAGCCCGGGACTAGCCCCAATCGTCGACAATGAGCAGTTCTTC
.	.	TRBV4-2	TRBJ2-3	CASSQAGHTDTQYF	TGTGCCAGCAGCCAGGCAGGGCACACAGATACGCAGTATTTT
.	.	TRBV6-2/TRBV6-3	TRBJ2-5	CASSYSDNGETQYF	TGTGCCAGCAGTTACTCGGATAATGGAGAGACCCAGTACTTC
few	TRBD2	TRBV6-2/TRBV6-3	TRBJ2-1	CASSLSSGVRGEQFF	TGTGCCAGCAGTTTAAGTAGCGGGGTGCGGGGTGAGCAGTTCTTC
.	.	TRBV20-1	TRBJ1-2	CSTPGYGYTF	TGCAGTACCCCAGGGTATGGCTACACCTTC